What follows are 5 T cell receptor beta chains derived from one specimen sequenced in a study of T cell responses to AZD1222 COVID-19 vaccine. Using immunoSEQ multiplex PCR, the repertoire was profiled, and TCRdb retains in-frame clones only, with some absent. This sample has about 130,000 clones, with under 95% found just once. The sample consisted of peripheral blood, taken on day 0 of AZD1222 vaccination. The receptor set was obtained from an adult in good health.

V usage is TRBV6-1 and J usage is TRBJ2-3, with D maybe TRBD1 (6 bases). The CDR3 has 16 amino acids. The V and J ends lost 4 bases and 2 bases respectively, with 16 bases between them. CDR1 is MNHNS, CDR2 SASEGT, per germline. The CDR3 sequence is CASSGIPGTNTDTQYF. The CDR3 DNA is TGTGCCAGCAGTGGGATCCCCGGGACAAACACAGATACGCAGTATTTT.

The gene calls are TRBV6-5 and TRBJ2-2, with 7 positions matching TRBD1. Germline V gene lookup returns CDR1 MNHEY and CDR2 SVGAGI. The CDR3 runs to 15 residues. J lost 1 base, V lost 4 bases, and 3 bases had no gene match. The CDR3 protein is CASSSWTGNTGELFF. For the CDR3, the DNA is TGTGCCAGCAGTTCCTGGACAGGGAACACCGGGGAGCTGTTTTTT.

J is TRBJ2-3 and V is TRBV28; D uncertain. V lost 2 bases to trimming and J lost 4 bases, with 7 bases between them. The germline gives CDR1 MDHEN, CDR2 SYDVKM. The CDR3 extends over 13 amino acids. The CDR3 region has the DNA TGTGCCAGCAGTTTAGGTCCGGCAGATACGCAGTATTTT. This sequence encodes CASSLGPADTQYF. The variable domain in full, with the rest retrieved from reference TRBV28 and TRBJ2-3, is DVKVTQSSRYLVKRTGEKVFLECVQDMDHENMFWYRQDPGLGLRLIYFSYDVKMKEKGDIPEGYSVSREKKERFSLILESASTNQTSMYLCASSLGPADTQYFGPGTRLTVL.

The CDR3 nucleotides read TGTGCCAGCAGCCAAGCAGGGCCAAACTATAATGGCTACACCTTC. Residues: CASSQAGPNYNGYTF. The chain has TRBV3-1 (or the pseudogene TRBV3-2) and TRBJ1-2; D might be TRBD1 (5 bases). CDR3 length: 15 residues. Deletions cut 1 base from V and 6 bases from J, with 15 bases between. The germline CDR1 and CDR2 sequences are LGHDT and YNNKEL (reference sequence).

This clone has just one count. CDR3: CASSQGRDFTDTQYF. The DNA for the CDR3 is TGCGCCAGCAGCCAAGGCCGGGACTTCACAGATACGCAGTATTTT. The chain couples TRBV4-1 to TRBJ2-3; a possible D gene is TRBD2 (6 bases). Germline V gene lookup returns CDR1 MGHRA and CDR2 YSYEKL. The CDR3 has 15 amino acids. V shed 1 base and J shed 2 bases, with 10 bases lying between them.